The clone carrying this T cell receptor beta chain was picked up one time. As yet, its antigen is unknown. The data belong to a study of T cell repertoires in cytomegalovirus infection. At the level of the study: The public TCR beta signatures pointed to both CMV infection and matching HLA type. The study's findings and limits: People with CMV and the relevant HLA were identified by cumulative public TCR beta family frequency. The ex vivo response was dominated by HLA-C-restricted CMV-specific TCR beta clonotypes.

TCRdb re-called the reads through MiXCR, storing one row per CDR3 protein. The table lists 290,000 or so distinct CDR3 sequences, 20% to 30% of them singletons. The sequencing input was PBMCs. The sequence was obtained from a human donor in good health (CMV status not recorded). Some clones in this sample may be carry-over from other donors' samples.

CDR3 sequence: CATGYGTVGYEQYF. The DNA of the CDR3 is TGTGCCACAGGGTACGGGACAGTCGGTTACGAGCAGTACTTC. This chain joins TRBV11-2 and TRBJ2-7; 7 positions match TRBD1. J lost 4 bases, V lost 10 bases, and 13 bases had no gene match. The CDR3 spans 14 residues. Germline CDR1 reads SGHAT; CDR2 reads FQNNGV. The full variable domain, rest sourced from reference TRBV11-2 and TRBJ2-7, is EAGVAQSPRYKIIEKRQSVAFWCNPISGHATLYWYQQILGQGPKLLIQFQNNGVVDDSQLPKDRFSAERLKGVDSTLKIQPAKLEDSAVYLCATGYGTVGYEQYFGPGTRLTVT.